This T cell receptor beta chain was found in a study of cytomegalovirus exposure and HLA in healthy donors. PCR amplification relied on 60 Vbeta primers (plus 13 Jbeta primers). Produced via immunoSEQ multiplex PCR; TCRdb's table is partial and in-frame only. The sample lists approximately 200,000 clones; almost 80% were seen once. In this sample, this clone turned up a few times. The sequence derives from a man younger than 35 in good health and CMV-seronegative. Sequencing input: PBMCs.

The CDR3 reads CASSFTSGKLNTGELFF. DNA of the CDR3: TGTGCCAGCAGCTTTACTAGCGGGAAGTTGAACACCGGGGAGCTGTTTTTT. This chain joins TRBV7-3 and TRBJ2-2; 10 nucleotides match TRBD2. The CDR3 consists of 17 residues. The V and J ends lost 3 bases and 1 base, in that order; junction bases with no gene match: 5. CDR1 SGHTA and CDR2 FQGTGA come from the germline V gene.